This TCR beta chain was identified in a study of cytomegalovirus exposure and HLA in healthy donors. Trimming took off 0 bases at V and 4 bases at J, with 16 bases between the two ends. The CDR3 extends over 17 amino acids. The study's findings and limits: Indistinguishable V segments such as TRBV6-2 and TRBV6-3 were excluded. Solely CMV serostatus was available to characterize immune exposure.

A word on this clone: No antigen is known for it.

It was with 60 Vbeta and 13 Jbeta primers that the PCR ran. This table comes from immunoSEQ multiplex PCR, and its TCRdb copy is limited to in-frame clones, with some not included. The data contain roughly 120,000 clones, roughly 73% of them seen just once; the ten biggest clones take up about 4.3%. This TCR was recovered from a man aged 55-75 years in good health and CMV-seropositive. Source material: PBMCs. The chain couples TRBV23-1 to TRBJ2-1, with TRBD2 as a possible D gene (6 bases). TRBV23-1 is an ORF for which the function is uncertain. The CDR3 DNA reads as TGCGCCAGCAGTCAATCCTCCGGAGCGGGCGGGTACAATGAGCAGTTCTTC. Residues: CASSQSSGAGGYNEQFF.